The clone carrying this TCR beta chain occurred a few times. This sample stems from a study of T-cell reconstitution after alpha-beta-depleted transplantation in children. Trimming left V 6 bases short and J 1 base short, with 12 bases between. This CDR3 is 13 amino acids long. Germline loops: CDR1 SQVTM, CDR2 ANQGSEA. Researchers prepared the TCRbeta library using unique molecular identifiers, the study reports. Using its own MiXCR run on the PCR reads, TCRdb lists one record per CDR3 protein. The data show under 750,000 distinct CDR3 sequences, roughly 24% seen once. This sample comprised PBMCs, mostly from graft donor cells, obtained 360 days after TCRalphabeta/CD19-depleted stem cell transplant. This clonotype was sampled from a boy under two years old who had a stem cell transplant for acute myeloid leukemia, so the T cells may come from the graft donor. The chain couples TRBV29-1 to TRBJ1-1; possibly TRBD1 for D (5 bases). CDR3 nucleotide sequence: TGCAGCGTGGACCCCGGGGCGAACACTGAAGCTTTCTTT. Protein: CSVDPGANTEAFF.